This T cell receptor (beta chain) was profiled in a study of T cell responses to AZD1222 COVID-19 vaccine. Produced via immunoSEQ multiplex PCR; TCRdb's table is partial and in-frame only. The sample includes approximately 110,000 clones, 92% seen only once; the top ten take about 7.7%. As to this clone: Its antigen is unidentified.

The CDR3 is 15 residues long. Germline V gene data show CDR1 as MGHDK and CDR2 as SYGVNS. Trimming took 1 base from V and 5 from J, leaving 11 bases between them. Study-level findings and limits: Targets within unmutated variant regions were reportedly found for nearly half of spike-specific TCRs. Clonal diversity may have been underestimated in mostly white British donors. Only after the peak T cell response were repertoires sampled.

This TCR came from an adult who received the AZD1222 COVID-19 vaccine. The chain joins TRBV25-1 to TRBJ2-2, with D unclear. Here the sequenced sample was peripheral blood, taken 28 days after the second AZD1222 dose. The CDR3 sequence: CASSESAIGTGELFF. CDR3 bases: TGTGCCAGCAGTGAATCCGCCATAGGTACCGGGGAGCTGTTTTTT.